Shown below are 14 T cell receptor beta chains from a single sample sequenced in a study of cytomegalovirus exposure and HLA in healthy donors. The PCR made use of 60 Vbeta and 13 Jbeta primers. Sequencing was performed with immunoSEQ multiplex PCR; in TCRdb, only in-frame clones are kept and a portion is missing. The table has some 130,000 clones, about 75% seen once. What was sequenced was PBMCs. These receptors came from a man aged 25 to 40 in good health and CMV-seronegative.

Remarks on this clone: The junction does not match germline at one end; this may be a read error. J is TRBJ2-7 and V is TRBV4-2; possible D gene TRBD2, 6 bases. Germline V CDR1 and CDR2: LGHNA, YNFKEQ. The CDR3 has 16 residues. CDR3 sequence reads: CASSQDSGLYRYGQYF. The CDR3 nucleotides read TGTGCCAGCAGCCAAGATAGCGGACTTTACCGTTACGGGCAGTACTTC.

With respect to this clone: This specimen includes other DNA sequences encoding the same CDR3. The rearrangement joins TRBV9 to TRBJ2-6, with 8 bases that match TRBD1. CDR1 and CDR2 from the germline V gene are SGDLS and YYNGEE. There are 18 residues in the CDR3. With 0 bases clipped from V and 0 bases from J, the junction kept 5 bases outside the gene matches. CDR3 loop: CASSVGQGAFSGANVLTF. DNA for the CDR3: TGTGCCAGCAGCGTAGGGCAGGGGGCATTCTCTGGGGCCAACGTCCTGACTTTC.

The CDR3 loop reads CASSLVAGPPGSEQFF. The DNA of the CDR3 is TGTGCCAGCAGCTTAGTAGCTGGGCCCCCGGGAAGTGAGCAGTTCTTC. V is TRBV7-6 and J is TRBJ2-1; D is perhaps TRBD2 (5 bases). Trimming cost V 1 base and J 9 bases, with 19 bases left between them. The CDR3 covers 16 residues. Germline assignment: CDR1 SGHVS and CDR2 FNYEAQ.

The gene calls are TRBV27 and TRBJ1-4, with 10 bases identical to TRBD1. V gave up 2 bases and J gave up 14 bases; unmatched junction bases: 8. Germline CDR1 reads MNHEY; CDR2 reads SMNVEV (reference sequence). The CDR3 has 14 residues. CDR3 sequence (DNA): TGTGCCAGCAGTTTACTCGCCGACAGGGGGCGTCTGTTTTTT. Translating it yields CASSLLADRGRLFF. Filled out from reference TRBV27 and TRBJ1-4, the complete variable domain reads EAQVTQNPRYLITVTGKKLTVTCSQNMNHEYMSWYRQDPGLGLRQIYYSMNVEVTDKGDVPEGYKVSRKEKRNFPLILESPSPNQTSLYFCASSLLADRGRLFFGSGTQLSVL.

This chain connects TRBV5-1 to TRBJ1-6; weak D call: TRBD1 (6 bases). CDR3 length equals 13 residues. V gave up 3 bases and J gave up 10 bases, with 11 bases separating them. Germline V CDR1 and CDR2: SGHRS, YFSETQ. The CDR3 DNA follows: TGCGCCAGCAGCTCGCCAGGGGAGTCACCCCTCCACTTT. This sequence encodes CASSSPGESPLHF.

This chain joins TRBV18 and TRBJ1-4, with 11 bases matching TRBD1. The CDR3 consists of 16 residues. Trimming cost V 5 bases and J 7 bases; bases outside gene matches: 9. Looked up from germline, CDR1 is KGHSH and CDR2 is LQKENI. The CDR3 DNA sequence: TGTGCCAGCTCATCTAACACCGGGACAGGGGGTGAAAAACTGTTTTTT. Protein product: CASSSNTGTGGEKLFF.

The genes are TRBV19 and TRBJ1-5; 8 bases match TRBD1. The V and J ends lost 7 bases and 2 bases, in that order; junction bases with no gene match: 4. CDR1 and CDR2 (germline): LNHDA, SQIVND (reference sequence). The CDR3 covers 14 residues. As DNA, the CDR3 is TGTGCCAGTACCCTGGACAGGGGCAATCAGCCCCAGCATTTT. Encoded protein: CASTLDRGNQPQHF.

This clone was picked up a small number of times. The V and J genes are TRBV2 and TRBJ2-1; 13 bases are shared with TRBD2. The junction had 6 bases not matched to a gene; V was cut back by 6 bases and J by 7 bases. The CDR3 spans 15 residues. CDR1 is SNHLY and CDR2 is FYNNEI in the germline V gene. The CDR3 DNA reads TGTGCCAGCAGACTACTAGCGGGAGGGGGGAATGAGCAGTTCTTC. Translating gives CASRLLAGGGNEQFF.

The chain joins TRBV6-5 to TRBJ1-1; no clear D. This CDR3 has 14 amino acids. Germline V gene lookup returns CDR1 MNHEY and CDR2 SVGAGI. V was trimmed by 3 bases and J by 4 bases, leaving 12 bases between them. The CDR3 DNA is TGTGCCAGCAGTTATACCCACGGGAGCACTGAAGCTTTCTTT. Translating it yields CASSYTHGSTEAFF.

V is TRBV6-1 and J is TRBJ2-6; D is perhaps TRBD1 (5 bases). The CDR3 is 17 residues long. Looked up from germline, CDR1 is MNHNS and CDR2 is SASEGT. Trimming shortened V by 1 base and J by 0 bases, and 10 bases separated the two germline ends. This CDR3 reads CASSEGQFYSGANVLTF. The CDR3 coding sequence is TGTGCCAGCAGTGAAGGACAGTTTTACTCTGGGGCCAACGTCCTGACTTTC.

The genes are TRBV4-1 and TRBJ2-2; D uncertain. There are 13 residues in the CDR3. Trimming stripped 11 bases from V and 1 base from J, with 11 bases between. CDR1 and CDR2 (germline): MGHRA, YSYEKL. The DNA of the CDR3 is TGCGCCTCATCGTCAGGGAACACCGGGGAGCTGTTTTTT. Its protein product is CASSSGNTGELFF.

The genes are TRBV2 and TRBJ1-2; 10 positions match TRBD1. Unmatched junction bases numbered 1, after V lost 0 bases and J lost 3 bases. The length of the CDR3 is 15 residues. Germline V gene data show CDR1 as SNHLY and CDR2 as FYNNEI. The CDR3 DNA is TGTGCCAGCAGTGAAGCGGGACAGGGGTACTATGGCTACACCTTC. It is translated as CASSEAGQGYYGYTF.

This rearrangement joins TRBV6-5 to TRBJ1-3; TRBD1 might be the D (6 bases). The V and J ends lost 7 bases and 3 bases respectively, with 10 bases between them. Germline V CDR1 and CDR2: MNHEY, SVGAGI. The CDR3 sequence is 13 residues long. CDR3 sequence: CASTMTGGNTIYF. DNA of the CDR3: TGTGCCAGCACCATGACAGGTGGAAACACCATATATTTT.

The rearrangement joins TRBV11-2 to TRBJ1-6; 8 bases match TRBD1. The junction had 5 bases not matched to a gene; V was cut back by 3 bases and J by 7 bases. The length of the CDR3 is 15 residues. Germline CDR1 and CDR2: SGHAT and FQNNGV. CDR3 sequence reads: CASSLMRTGNSPLHF. CDR3 DNA: TGTGCCAGCAGCTTGATGAGGACAGGGAATTCACCCCTCCACTTT. The variable domain in full, with the rest retrieved from reference TRBV11-2 and TRBJ1-6, is EAGVAQSPRYKIIEKRQSVAFWCNPISGHATLYWYQQILGQGPKLLIQFQNNGVVDDSQLPKDRFSAERLKGVDSTLKIQPAKLEDSAVYLCASSLMRTGNSPLHFGNGTRLTVT.